This TCR beta chain was recovered during a study of cytomegalovirus exposure and HLA in healthy donors. Study context: Out of approximately 170 million T cells, an earlier analysis found about 100 million unique TCR beta sequences in total. Study-wide findings and caveats: After further analysis at a later stage, 16,951 TCR beta sequences were associated with HLA alleles at 0.05 false discovery rate.

Comment on this clone: Its matching antigen is unknown.

Germline CDR1 is SGHNT and CDR2 is YYREEE (reference sequence). The V segment lost 4 bases and the J segment 7 bases; nucleotides outside the gene matches: 10. This CDR3 region has 17 residues. 13 Jbeta primers and 60 Vbeta primers were used for the PCR. Assay used: immunoSEQ multiplex PCR; TCRdb lists only in-frame clones, some missing. The table lists 120,000 to 150,000 clones, around 80% of them singletons, with around 13% in the top ten. This receptor was taken from a man aged 35 to 55 in good health and CMV-seropositive. Sequencing was carried out using PBMCs. The chain recombines TRBV5-4 with TRBJ2-1; 14 nucleotides align to TRBD2. CDR3: CASSPGLAGVFRNEQFF. The CDR3 nucleotides read TGTGCCAGCAGCCCGGGACTAGCGGGAGTATTTAGAAATGAGCAGTTCTTC.